This T cell receptor beta chain was profiled in a study of T cell responses to AZD1222 COVID-19 vaccine. Trimming shortened V by 3 bases and J by 4 bases, and 11 bases separated the two germline ends. Germline V gene data show CDR1 as MNHEY and CDR2 as SVGEGT. This CDR3 has 14 amino acids. This clone was detected only a few times. Its antigen is still unknown. Notes on the study in general: Clonal diversity was possibly underestimated, and the donors were mostly white British, with more females. AZD1222 recipients seropositive at baseline numbered only six.

Assay used: immunoSEQ multiplex PCR; TCRdb lists only in-frame clones, some missing. This sample has 110,000 to 150,000 clones; more than 90% occur once, and the top ten carry around 1.5%. The chain has TRBV6-2 or TRBV6-3 and TRBJ2-3, with D perhaps given as TRBD1 or TRBD2 (6 bases each). This receptor was taken from an adult in good health. The sequencing used peripheral blood, collected on day 0 of AZD1222 vaccination. Here the CDR3 reads CASSYAGEADTQYF. The CDR3 region has the DNA TGTGCCAGCAGTTATGCAGGGGAGGCAGATACGCAGTATTTT.